The sample holds many counts of the clone carrying this TCR beta chain. TCRdb independently ran MiXCR on the 5' RACE reads; one entry per CDR3 protein. The profile shows tens of thousands of distinct CDR3 sequences, around 3.1% of them singletons. The data belong to a study of neurological immune-mediated disorders. V was trimmed by 5 bases and J by 5 bases, leaving 15 bases between them. The germline CDR1 and CDR2 sequences are MDHEN and SYDVKM. CDR3 length: 15 residues. Sequencing input: PBMCs. J is TRBJ1-4 and V is TRBV28; a possible D gene is TRBD1 (5 bases). This receptor was obtained from a middle-aged man with multiple sclerosis. The CDR3 region is CASSAAGTRNEKLFF. In DNA, the CDR3 is TGTGCCAGCAGTGCCGCCGGGACCCGAAATGAAAAACTGTTTTTT. Combining the CDR3 with reference TRBV28 and TRBJ1-4 gives the whole variable domain DVKVTQSSRYLVKRTGEKVFLECVQDMDHENMFWYRQDPGLGLRLIYFSYDVKMKEKGDIPEGYSVSREKKERFSLILESASTNQTSMYLCASSAAGTRNEKLFFGSGTQLSVL.